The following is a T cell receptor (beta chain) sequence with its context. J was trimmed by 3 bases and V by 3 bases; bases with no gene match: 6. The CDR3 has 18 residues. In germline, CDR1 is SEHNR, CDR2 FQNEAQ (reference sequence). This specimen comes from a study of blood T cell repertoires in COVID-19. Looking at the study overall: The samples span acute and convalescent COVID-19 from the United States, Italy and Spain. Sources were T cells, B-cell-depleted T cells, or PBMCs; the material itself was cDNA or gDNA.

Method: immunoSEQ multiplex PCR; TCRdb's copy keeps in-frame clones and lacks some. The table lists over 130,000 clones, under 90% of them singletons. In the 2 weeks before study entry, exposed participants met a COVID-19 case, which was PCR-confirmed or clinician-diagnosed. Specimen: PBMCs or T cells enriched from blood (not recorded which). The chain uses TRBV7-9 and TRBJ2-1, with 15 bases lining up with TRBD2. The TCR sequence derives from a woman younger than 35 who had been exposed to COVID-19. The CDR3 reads CASSFWTSGRGFYNEQFF. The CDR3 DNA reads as TGTGCCAGCAGCTTTTGGACTAGCGGGAGGGGGTTCTACAATGAGCAGTTCTTC.